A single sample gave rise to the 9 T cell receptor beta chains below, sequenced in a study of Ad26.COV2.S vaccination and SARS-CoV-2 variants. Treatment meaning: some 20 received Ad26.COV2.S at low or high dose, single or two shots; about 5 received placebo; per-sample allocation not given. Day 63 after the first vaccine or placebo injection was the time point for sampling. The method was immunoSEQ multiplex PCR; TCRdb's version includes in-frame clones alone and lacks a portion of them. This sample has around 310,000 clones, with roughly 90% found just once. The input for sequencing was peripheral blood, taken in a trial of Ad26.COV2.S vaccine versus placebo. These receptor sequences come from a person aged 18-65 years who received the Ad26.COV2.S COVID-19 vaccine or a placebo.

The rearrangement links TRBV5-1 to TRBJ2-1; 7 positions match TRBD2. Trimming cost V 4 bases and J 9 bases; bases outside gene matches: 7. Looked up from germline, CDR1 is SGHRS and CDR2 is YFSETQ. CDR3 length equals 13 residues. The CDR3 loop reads CASSHLGEGEQFF. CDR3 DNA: TGCGCCAGCAGCCACCTGGGGGAGGGTGAGCAGTTCTTC. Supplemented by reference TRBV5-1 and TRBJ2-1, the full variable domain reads KAGVTQTPRYLIKTRGQQVTLSCSPISGHRSVSWYQQTPGQGLQFLFEYFSETQRNKGNFPGRFSGRQFSNSRSEMNVSTLELGDSALYLCASSHLGEGEQFFGPGTRLTVL.

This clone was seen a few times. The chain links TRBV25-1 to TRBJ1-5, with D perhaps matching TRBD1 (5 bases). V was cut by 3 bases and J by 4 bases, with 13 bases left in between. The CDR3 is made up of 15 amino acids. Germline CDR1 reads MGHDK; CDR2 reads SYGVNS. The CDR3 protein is CASSEPGGWNQPQHF. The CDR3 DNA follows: TGTGCCAGCAGTGAGCCGGGGGGGTGGAATCAGCCCCAGCATTTT.

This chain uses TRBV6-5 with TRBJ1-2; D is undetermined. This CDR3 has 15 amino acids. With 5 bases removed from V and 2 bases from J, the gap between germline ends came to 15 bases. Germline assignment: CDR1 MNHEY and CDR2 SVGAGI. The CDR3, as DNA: TGTGCCAGCAGTCCGACGATCGGCGGAAACTATGGCTACACCTTC. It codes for CASSPTIGGNYGYTF.

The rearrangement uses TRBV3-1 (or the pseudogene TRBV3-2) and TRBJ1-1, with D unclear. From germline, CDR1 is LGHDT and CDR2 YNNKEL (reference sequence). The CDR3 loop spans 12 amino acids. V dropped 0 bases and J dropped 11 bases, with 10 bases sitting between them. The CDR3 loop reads CASSQDLGRAFF. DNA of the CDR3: TGTGCCAGCAGCCAAGACTTAGGGAGGGCTTTCTTT.

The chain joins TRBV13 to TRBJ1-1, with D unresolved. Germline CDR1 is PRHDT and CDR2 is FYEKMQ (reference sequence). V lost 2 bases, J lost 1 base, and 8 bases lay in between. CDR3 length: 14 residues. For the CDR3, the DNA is TGTGCCAGCAGCTTAAATCTCGGGAACACTGAAGCTTTCTTT. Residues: CASSLNLGNTEAFF.

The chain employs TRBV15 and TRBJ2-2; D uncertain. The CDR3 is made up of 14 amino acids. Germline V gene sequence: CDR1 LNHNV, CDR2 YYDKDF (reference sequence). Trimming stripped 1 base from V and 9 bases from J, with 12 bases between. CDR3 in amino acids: CATSRATLGRELFF. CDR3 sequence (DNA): TGTGCCACCAGCAGAGCTACTCTTGGCCGGGAGCTGTTTTTT. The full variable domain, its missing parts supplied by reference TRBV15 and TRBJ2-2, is DAMVIQNPRYQVTQFGKPVTLSCSQTLNHNVMYWYQQKSSQAPKLLFHYYDKDFNNEADTPDNFQSRRPNTSFCFLDIRSPGLGDTAMYLCATSRATLGRELFFGEGSRLTVL.

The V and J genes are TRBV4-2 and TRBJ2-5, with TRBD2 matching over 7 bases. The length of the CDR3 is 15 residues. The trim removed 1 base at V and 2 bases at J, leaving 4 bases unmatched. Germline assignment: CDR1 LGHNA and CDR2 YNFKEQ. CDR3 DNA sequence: TGTGCCAGCAGCCAAGTGGCAGCGGGGCAAGAGACCCAGTACTTC. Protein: CASSQVAAGQETQYF.

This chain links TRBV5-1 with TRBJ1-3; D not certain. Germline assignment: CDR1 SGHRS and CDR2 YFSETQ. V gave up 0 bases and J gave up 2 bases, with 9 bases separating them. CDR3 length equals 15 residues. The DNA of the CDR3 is TGCGCCAGCAGCTTGGGCGTGAGCGCTGGAAACACCATATATTTT. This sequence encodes CASSLGVSAGNTIYF.

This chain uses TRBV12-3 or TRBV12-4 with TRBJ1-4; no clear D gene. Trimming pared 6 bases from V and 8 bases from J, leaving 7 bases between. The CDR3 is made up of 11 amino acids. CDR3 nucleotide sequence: TGTGCCAGCAGAACCAGCGAAAAACTGTTTTTT. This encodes CASRTSEKLFF.